This T cell receptor (beta chain) was sequenced for a study of CD8+CD57+ T cells in acquired aplastic anemia. TCR beta VDJ and CDR3 profiling used genomic DNA as template. TCRdb recomputed calls from the reads with MiXCR, one row per CDR3 protein. Here the sample spans 450,000 to 550,000 distinct CDR3 sequences, less than 35% being singletons. Only patients with CD8+CD57+ cell expansion on flow cytometry were chosen for sequencing. Specimen: sorted CD4+, CD8+, or CD8+CD57+ T cells (not recorded which) from PBMCs. This clonotype was sampled from a human donor with aplastic anemia.

CDR3 amino acids: CATSDARTGELFF. CDR3 DNA sequence: TGTGCCACCAGTGATGCGAGGACAGGGGAGCTGTTTTTT. The chain employs TRBV24-1 and TRBJ2-2, with D tentatively TRBD1 (5 bases). This CDR3 is built from 13 residues. Trimming took off 3 bases at V and 8 bases at J, with 9 bases between the two ends. CDR1 KGHDR and CDR2 SFDVKD come from the germline V gene.